The 28 T cell receptor beta chains presented below share a single source sample, sequenced in a study of blood T cells in healthy people across ages. The authors ran a second PCR of 7 to 11 cycles using a sample-barcoded 5' primer and a J-beta primer mix. TCRdb called the 5' RACE reads again in MiXCR, with one record for every CDR3 protein. The table shows around 500,000 distinct CDR3 sequences, with approximately 26% occurring only once. This same sample was also part of a study on T cells of mothers and their children.

The material sequenced was blood. The receptors here all came from a boy aged 2 to 10 in good health.

The J gene is TRBJ1-1, the V gene TRBV29-1; D gene uncertain. The CDR3 runs 14 residues. Trimming removed 4 bases from V and 3 bases from J, with 15 bases in between. Germline lookup yields CDR1 SQVTM and CDR2 ANQGSEA. CDR3 sequence reads: CSVVLLSGDTEAFF. The CDR3 nucleotides read TGCAGCGTTGTTTTGCTTTCCGGCGACACTGAAGCTTTCTTT.

The chain links TRBV7-2 to TRBJ1-2, with D unresolved. The germline V and J ends were trimmed by 7 bases and 3 bases, with 15 bases remaining between them. The CDR3 extends over 14 amino acids. The germline V gene has CDR1 SGHTA and CDR2 FQGNSA. This CDR3 reads CASTPTRADYGYTF. The CDR3 nucleotides read TGTGCCAGCACCCCAACTCGGGCCGACTATGGCTACACCTTC.

This clonotype appeared a few times. This sequence joins TRBV7-9 and TRBJ2-1, with D unresolved. There are 16 residues in the CDR3. Per the germline V gene, CDR1 is SEHNR and CDR2 is FQNEAQ (reference sequence). Deletions cut 5 bases from V and 8 bases from J, with 22 bases between. This CDR3 is CASSPTRIHHPYEQFF. The CDR3 nucleotides read TGTGCCAGCAGCCCCACTCGGATCCACCACCCCTATGAGCAGTTCTTC.

The rearrangement links TRBV6-1 to TRBJ2-1, with 10 bases fitting TRBD2. The CDR3 sequence is 17 residues long. J lost 0 bases, V lost 6 bases, and 8 bases had no gene match. Germline V gives CDR1 MNHNS, CDR2 SASEGT. The chain's CDR3 is CASRRLAGLSSYNEQFF. Here the CDR3 DNA reads TGTGCCAGCAGGCGACTAGCGGGCCTGAGCTCCTACAATGAGCAGTTCTTC.

The rearrangement joins TRBV29-1 to TRBJ2-1, with TRBD2 matching 7 bases. The last part of the DNA fits TRBJ2-7 better; the J call may be wrong. Germline V gene lookup returns CDR1 SQVTM and CDR2 ANQGSEA. This CDR3 is 12 amino acids long. The chain's CDR3 is CSVTGTNYEQYF. The CDR3 DNA follows: TGCAGCGTGACCGGGACTAACTACGAGCAGTACTTC.

The genes are TRBV5-1 and TRBJ2-4, with D possibly being TRBD2 (6 bases). CDR1 is SGHRS, CDR2 YFSETQ, per germline. Trimming pared 5 bases from V and 6 bases from J, leaving 18 bases between. The CDR3 has 15 residues. Here the CDR3 DNA reads TGCGCCAGCAGGCCAGGGTCCGGGAGAGGAAACATTCAGTACTTC. Its translation: CASRPGSGRGNIQYF.

This clonotype is a singleton in its sample. V is TRBV2 and J is TRBJ2-5, with a weak D call TRBD1 (5 bases). The CDR3 runs to 15 residues. Germline V gene lookup returns CDR1 SNHLY and CDR2 FYNNEI. The V end was cut by 6 bases, the J end by 2 bases, with 16 bases between. Here the CDR3 reads CASSPSTGLQETQYF. The CDR3 DNA is TGTGCCAGCAGCCCCTCTACAGGTCTTCAAGAGACCCAGTACTTC.

The V gene is TRBV7-9, the J gene TRBJ2-5; D gene uncertain. This CDR3 has 17 residues. Germline assignment: CDR1 SEHNR and CDR2 FQNEAQ (reference sequence). Trimming cost V 5 bases and J 5 bases, with 24 bases left between them. This chain's CDR3 is CASSLQMGSAFGETQYF. CDR3 nucleotides: TGTGCCAGCAGCCTTCAGATGGGGTCCGCCTTTGGGGAGACCCAGTACTTC.

About this clonotype itself: An end of the junction does not agree with germline; a read error may underlie this. The chain employs TRBV7-2 and TRBJ1-5; perhaps TRBD1 as D (5 bases). CDR1 is SGHTA and CDR2 is FQGNSA in the germline V gene. This CDR3 comprises 13 residues. Written as DNA, the CDR3 is TGTGACAGCAGCTTAGCGACAGTTCAGCCCCAGCATTTT. This encodes CDSSLATVQPQHF.

On this clonotype: An end of the junction does not agree with germline; a read error may underlie this. The chain combines TRBV7-2 with TRBJ1-3; D is undetermined. Germline V gene sequence: CDR1 SGHTA, CDR2 FQGNSA. The CDR3 sequence is 17 residues long. CDR3 loop: CAGSLKFTGVSGNTIYF. CDR3 nucleotide sequence: TGTGCCGGCAGCTTAAAGTTCACGGGAGTCTCTGGAAACACCATATATTTT.

The CDR3 DNA follows: TGTGCCAGCAGCTTAATACAGTTTACTGGGGCCAACGTCCTGACTTTC. Its translation: CASSLIQFTGANVLTF. V and J are TRBV7-9 and TRBJ2-6; D is undetermined. The germline V gene has CDR1 SEHNR and CDR2 FQNEAQ (reference sequence). This CDR3 is 16 amino acids long. The ends were cut back, 2 bases at V and 2 bases at J, with 10 bases in the middle.

This chain connects TRBV29-1 to TRBJ2-2; D remains unclear. The germline V gene has CDR1 SQVTM and CDR2 ANQGSEA. The CDR3 runs to 13 residues. V lost 4 bases, J lost 4 bases, and 10 bases lay in between. For the CDR3, the DNA is TGCAGCGTTGTCCGGGTGAGCACCGGGGAGCTGTTTTTT. Encoded protein: CSVVRVSTGELFF.

This chain links TRBV7-9 with TRBJ2-1; TRBD2 matches 7 bases. The end of the DNA aligns better with TRBJ2-7, so the J call may be wrong. The CDR3 runs 14 residues. Germline assignment: CDR1 SEHNR and CDR2 FQNEAQ (reference sequence). CDR3 region: CASNLGGGSYEQYF. For the CDR3, the DNA is TGTGCCAGCAACTTGGGCGGGGGCTCCTACGAGCAGTACTTC.

The chain carries TRBV7-6 and TRBJ2-7; TRBD1 agrees at 7 bases. Germline V gives CDR1 SGHVS, CDR2 FNYEAQ. The CDR3 covers 13 residues. The trim removed 0 bases at V and 5 bases at J, leaving 1 base unmatched. The CDR3 reads CASSLATGDEQYF. The DNA for the CDR3 is TGTGCCAGCAGCTTAGCAACAGGGGACGAGCAGTACTTC.

This clonotype was counted ten times or more. The chain has TRBV10-3 and TRBJ2-3; D gene unclear. In germline, CDR1 is ENHRY, CDR2 SYGVKD. The CDR3 is 11 residues long. V was shortened by 7 bases and J by 0 bases, with 2 bases between the two germline ends. The CDR3 nucleotides read TGTGCCATCATGAGCACAGATACGCAGTATTTT. Translation gives CAIMSTDTQYF.

The CDR3 reads CASSVVGAWGNEQFF. The CDR3 DNA is TGTGCCAGCAGCGTAGTGGGTGCGTGGGGCAATGAGCAGTTCTTC. This chain uses TRBV9 with TRBJ2-1; D is ambiguous. CDR1 is SGDLS, CDR2 YYNGEE, per germline. The CDR3 extends over 15 amino acids. V lost 0 bases and J 6 bases, leaving 13 bases between the germline ends.

In this sample, this clonotype turned up a few times. This rearrangement joins TRBV3-1 to TRBJ2-5; 9 nucleotides align to TRBD2. V lost 1 base, J lost 5 bases, and 11 bases stayed unmatched. CDR3 size: 17 residues. The germline V gene encodes CDR1 LGHDT and CDR2 YNNKEL (reference sequence). The CDR3 bases are TGTGCCAGCAGCCAAGGTACGGGACTAGCAGGAGAGGAGACCCAGTACTTC. Translating gives CASSQGTGLAGEETQYF.

The V and J genes are TRBV27 and TRBJ2-5; the D is unclear. V shed 0 bases and J shed 6 bases, with 14 bases lying between them. Germline V lookup: CDR1 MNHEY, CDR2 SMNVEV (reference sequence). The CDR3 spans 15 residues. The CDR3 coding sequence is TGTGCCAGCAGTTTATCGATGTCTAGTCGGAAGACCCAGTACTTC. This sequence encodes CASSLSMSSRKTQYF.

The chain couples TRBV27 to TRBJ2-1, with D perhaps assigned TRBD1 or TRBD2 (5 bases each). The J call may be wrong; the DNA end is better matched by TRBJ2-5. From germline, CDR1 is MNHEY and CDR2 SMNVEV (reference sequence). This CDR3 has 12 residues. The CDR3 sequence: CASSSPGGTQYF. The DNA for the CDR3 is TGTGCCAGCAGTTCCCCTGGGGGGACCCAGTACTTC.

This clonotype was detected a few times. The gene calls are TRBV6-1 and TRBJ2-1; D might be TRBD1 (7 bases). The germline V gene has CDR1 MNHNS and CDR2 SASEGT. CDR3 length: 15 residues. Trimming pared 8 bases from V and 1 base from J, leaving 15 bases between. The CDR3 protein is CASGATGTSYNEQFF. The CDR3 nucleotides read TGTGCCAGCGGCGCGACAGGGACTTCCTACAATGAGCAGTTCTTC.

This chain links TRBV4-1 with TRBJ2-1, with 11 nucleotides matching TRBD1. This CDR3 spans 15 amino acids. Germline V gene data show CDR1 as MGHRA and CDR2 as YSYEKL. With V trimmed by 5 bases and J by 6 bases, 6 bases remained unmatched. CDR3 residues: CASSLGQGEGNEQFF. CDR3 coding DNA: TGCGCCAGCAGCTTGGGACAGGGGGAGGGCAATGAGCAGTTCTTC.

V usage is TRBV7-2 and J usage is TRBJ1-2; D uncertain. Between the trimmed V and J ends, which lost 5 bases and 0 bases, there was a span of 13 bases. CDR3 length equals 15 residues. Germline V CDR1 and CDR2: SGHTA, FQGNSA. CDR3 DNA sequence: TGTGCCAGCAGCAAAGAAGGAGGTACTAACTATGGCTACACCTTC. It codes for CASSKEGGTNYGYTF.

In DNA form, the CDR3 reads TGTGCCAGCAGCCAAGTTAGGGGTAATTCACCCCTCCACTTT. Protein product: CASSQVRGNSPLHF. The V and J genes are TRBV12-3 or TRBV12-4 and TRBJ1-6; perhaps TRBD1 as D (5 bases). The V and J ends lost 6 bases and 6 bases respectively, with 12 bases between them. The CDR3 extends over 14 amino acids.

The chain couples TRBV12-3 or TRBV12-4 to TRBJ2-1; 7 bases line up with TRBD1. Trimming removed 6 bases from V and 5 bases from J; junction bases left unmatched: 10. The CDR3 extends over 15 amino acids. The CDR3 loop reads CASRNDRARNNEQFF. In DNA, the CDR3 is TGTGCCAGCAGAAATGACAGGGCGAGGAACAATGAGCAGTTCTTC.

The rearrangement links TRBV7-3 to TRBJ1-4, with 8 bases fitting TRBD1. The J segment lost 8 bases and the V segment lost 5 bases, leaving 7 bases of the junction unmatched. CDR1 is SGHTA and CDR2 is FQGTGA in the germline V gene. The CDR3 length is 14 residues. CDR3 protein: CASSPDREGEKLFF. CDR3 coding DNA: TGTGCCAGCAGCCCGGACAGGGAGGGAGAAAAACTGTTTTTT.

The chain couples TRBV4-1 to TRBJ2-5; 8 nucleotides agree with TRBD2. Trimming cost V 0 bases and J 7 bases; bases outside gene matches: 16. The CDR3 runs to 18 residues. Looked up from germline, CDR1 is MGHRA and CDR2 is YSYEKL. The CDR3: CASSQEEDGGTRALTQYF. CDR3 in DNA: TGCGCCAGCAGCCAAGAGGAGGATGGCGGGACTAGGGCTTTGACCCAGTACTTC.

The chain carries TRBV6-5 and TRBJ2-5, with 8 positions matching TRBD1. TRBJ2-1 matches the DNA end more closely, so the J call is doubtful. The CDR3 is made up of 12 amino acids. CDR1 is MNHEY, CDR2 SVGAGI, per germline. The CDR3 DNA reads TGTGCCAGCAGTCGGACAGGGTTTGAGCAGTTCTTC. Translation: CASSRTGFEQFF.

This rearrangement joins TRBV19 to TRBJ2-1; TRBD1 is a possible D gene (5 bases). The CDR3 extends over 14 amino acids. Germline V lookup: CDR1 LNHDA, CDR2 SQIVND (reference sequence). Trimming shortened V by 5 bases and J by 8 bases, and 16 bases separated the two germline ends. The CDR3 here is CASSSSGFMDEQFF. The CDR3 DNA reads as TGTGCCAGTAGTTCCTCAGGGTTTATGGATGAGCAGTTCTTC.